The sequence of this T cell receptor beta chain was determined in a study of T-cell reconstitution after alpha-beta-depleted transplantation in children. Study observations and caveats: Elevated TCRbeta diversity at day 60 was traced, in some patients, to surviving recipient T cells and thymic progenitors.

Germline V CDR1 and CDR2: MNHEY, SVGAGI. The trim removed 4 bases at V and 5 bases at J, leaving 6 bases unmatched. This CDR3 has 14 amino acids. Unique molecular identifiers were incorporated into the prepared TCRbeta library. TCRdb re-derived calls from the PCR reads in MiXCR, one entry per CDR3 protein. The sample includes about 220,000 distinct CDR3 sequences, 17% of them seen just once. Comment on this clonotype: No antigen is known for it.

The input for sequencing was PBMCs, mostly from graft donor cells, taken 360 days after TCRalphabeta/CD19-depleted stem cell transplant. This receptor was obtained from a male patient between 2 and 10 years old who had a stem cell transplant for acute lymphoblastic leukemia, so the T cells may come from the graft donor. The V and J genes are TRBV6-5 and TRBJ1-1, with 8 positions matching TRBD1. This chain's CDR3 is CASSFQGAGTEAFF. DNA of the CDR3: TGTGCCAGCAGTTTCCAGGGGGCGGGTACTGAAGCTTTCTTT.